Following are 28 T cell receptor beta chains from one sample sequenced in a study of blood T cells in healthy people across ages. The use of a sample-barcoded 5' primer and a J-beta primer mix characterized a second PCR of roughly 6 to 11 cycles. TCRdb independently ran MiXCR on the 5' RACE reads; one entry per CDR3 protein. In the table there are about 1.8 million distinct CDR3 sequences, around half of which are singletons. Sample: blood. The receptors come from a woman between 35 and 50 years old in good health.

The V gene is TRBV6-5, the J gene TRBJ2-7, with 9 bases identical to TRBD1. Per germline, CDR1 MNHEY and CDR2 SVGAGI. V gave up 6 bases and J gave up 7 bases; unmatched junction bases: 13. The CDR3 spans 15 residues. For the CDR3, the DNA is TGTGCCAGCAGGACGGGACAGGGTACGAGGAATGAGCAGTACTTC. It specifies CASRTGQGTRNEQYF.

In its sample, this clonotype was seen a few times. The chain couples TRBV9 to TRBJ2-7, with a possible D match to TRBD1 (6 bases). The germline CDR1 and CDR2 sequences are SGDLS and YYNGEE. The CDR3 is made up of 15 amino acids. V was pared by 5 bases and J by 3 bases, with 18 bases between. DNA for the CDR3: TGTGCCAGCAGGGACCCAGCGACAGGTTTCTACGAGCAGTACTTC. It encodes CASRDPATGFYEQYF.

This clonotype was seen only a few times. The genes are TRBV27 and TRBJ2-3; TRBD1 might be the D (6 bases). Trimming removed 7 bases at V and 6 bases at J, with 14 bases between. The CDR3 has 13 residues. Germline assignment: CDR1 MNHEY and CDR2 SMNVEV (reference sequence). The CDR3 loop reads CASTYRVGDTQYF. CDR3 DNA sequence: TGTGCCAGCACCTACAGGGTTGGGGATACGCAGTATTTT.

The chain couples TRBV7-2 to TRBJ2-5; TRBD2 is a possible D gene (5 bases). In germline, CDR1 is SGHTA, CDR2 FQGNSA. This CDR3 has 14 residues. V lost 5 bases to trimming and J lost 0 bases, with 10 bases between them. This chain's CDR3 is CASSTRRNQETQYF. CDR3 bases: TGTGCCAGCAGCACTAGACGGAACCAAGAGACCCAGTACTTC.

The sample holds a few counts of this clonotype. The rearrangement links TRBV11-2 to TRBJ2-1, with 8 nucleotides matching TRBD1. The CDR3 has 16 residues. Germline values: CDR1 SGHAT, CDR2 FQNNGV. The J segment lost 6 bases and the V segment lost 4 bases, leaving 11 bases of the junction unmatched. The CDR3 spells CASSSSGQGVSNEQFF. For the CDR3, the DNA is TGTGCCAGCAGCTCCTCAGGACAGGGAGTGAGCAATGAGCAGTTCTTC.

This clonotype was seen just once. V and J are TRBV20-1 and TRBJ2-3; TRBD2 matches 8 bases. Germline V gives CDR1 DFQATT, CDR2 SNEGSKA (reference sequence). The CDR3 consists of 14 residues. The trim removed 3 bases at V and 5 bases at J, leaving 7 bases unmatched. The CDR3 DNA reads as TGCAGTGCTAGTGTGCGGGGGGCCATAGATACGCAGTATTTT. It specifies CSASVRGAIDTQYF.

A few counts support this clonotype. V gene TRBV6-2 or TRBV6-3 combines with J gene TRBJ2-5; D may match TRBD1 or TRBD2 (5 bases each). V lost 9 bases and J 3 bases, leaving 17 bases between the germline ends. The CDR3 contains 14 residues. Germline lookup yields CDR1 MNHEY and CDR2 SVGEGT. The CDR3 DNA reads TGTGCCAGTCGACGGGACGGAGGAAAAGAGACCCAGTACTTC. Amino acids: CASRRDGGKETQYF.

The count of this clonotype is one. This chain links TRBV7-9 with TRBJ2-3; unclear D gene. Trimming shortened V by 5 bases and J by 7 bases, and 10 bases separated the two germline ends. The CDR3 has 12 residues. Germline V gives CDR1 SEHNR, CDR2 FQNEAQ (reference sequence). DNA of the CDR3: TGTGCCAGCAGCCCCATCGACTATACGCAGTATTTT. It specifies CASSPIDYTQYF.

This chain joins TRBV7-9 and TRBJ1-5; 7 nucleotides line up with TRBD1. Germline assignment: CDR1 SEHNR and CDR2 FQNEAQ (reference sequence). The V and J ends lost 5 bases and 15 bases, in that order; junction bases with no gene match: 13. The CDR3 contains 13 residues. The DNA for the CDR3 is TGTGCCAGCAGCGCAGACGGGAGGGGGCTCACGCATTTT. This gives the protein CASSADGRGLTHF.

The chain is built from TRBV10-3 and TRBJ1-1; possible D gene TRBD1, 5 bases. The germline V and J ends were trimmed by 5 bases and 1 base, with 14 bases remaining between them. The germline V gene encodes CDR1 ENHRY and CDR2 SYGVKD. The CDR3 loop spans 15 amino acids. The CDR3 loop reads CAISSAGQKNTEAFF. The CDR3 nucleotides are TGTGCCATCAGTAGCGCGGGGCAAAAGAACACTGAAGCTTTCTTT.

V and J are TRBV14 and TRBJ1-2, with 7 positions matching TRBD1. The CDR3 loop spans 14 amino acids. Germline V gene data show CDR1 as SGHDN and CDR2 as FVKESK. The V gene end was trimmed by 0 bases and the J gene end by 9 bases; junction bases not matched to a gene: 7. The CDR3, as DNA: TGTGCCAGCAGCCAAGATCAAGGGGGCAATCGCTACACCTTC. Protein product: CASSQDQGGNRYTF.

This clonotype was counted only a few times. The chain is built from TRBV7-9 and TRBJ2-7; maybe TRBD1 (5 bases). The V gene lost 0 bases and the J gene lost 4 bases, with 22 bases spanning the gap. From germline, CDR1 is SEHNR and CDR2 FQNEAQ (reference sequence). The CDR3 length is 18 residues. For the CDR3, the DNA is TGTGCCAGCAGCTTAGCCGCTGGCCGTTCAGGGAAGATGTACGAGCAGTACTTC. Protein: CASSLAAGRSGKMYEQYF.

The chain employs TRBV7-6 and TRBJ2-5; 7 bases match TRBD2. V shed 2 bases and J 5 bases; nucleotides not matched to a gene: 14. The CDR3 is 17 residues long. The germline CDR1 and CDR2 sequences are SGHVS and FNYEAQ. The CDR3 bases are TGTGCCAGCAGCTTAAACGGGGGGAGGATTGGGGCCGAGACCCAGTACTTC. This encodes CASSLNGGRIGAETQYF.

The chain couples TRBV6-2 or TRBV6-3 to TRBJ1-6; no definite D call. V lost 0 bases to trimming and J lost 0 bases, with 15 bases between them. Germline V CDR1 and CDR2: MNHEY, SVGEGT. The CDR3 loop spans 19 amino acids. In DNA, the CDR3 is TGTGCCAGCAGTTACTCTCTCGCGTGGAAGAGCTCCTATAATTCACCCCTCCACTTT. This sequence encodes CASSYSLAWKSSYNSPLHF.

The chain carries TRBV6-2 or TRBV6-3 and TRBJ2-1; TRBD2 matches 10 bases. This CDR3 spans 16 amino acids. The V gene's germline CDR1 is MNHEY and CDR2 SVGEGT. Trimming removed 0 bases from V and 4 bases from J; junction bases left unmatched: 3. DNA for the CDR3: TGTGCCAGCAGTTACTCGGGACTAGCGCAGTACAATGAGCAGTTCTTC. Its protein is CASSYSGLAQYNEQFF.

The chain uses TRBV6-1 and TRBJ1-2, with 10 bases lining up with TRBD1. Germline CDR1 is MNHNS and CDR2 is SASEGT. The V and J ends lost 3 bases and 3 bases, in that order; junction bases with no gene match: 4. This CDR3 region has 15 residues. This CDR3 is CASSDRDRGHYGYTF. Here the CDR3 DNA reads TGTGCCAGCAGTGATAGGGACAGGGGACACTATGGCTACACCTTC.

This clonotype appeared a few times. This rearrangement joins TRBV14 to TRBJ2-1; D is tentatively TRBD1 or TRBD2 (5 bases each). This CDR3 comprises 17 residues. Looked up from germline, CDR1 is SGHDN and CDR2 is FVKESK. The germline V and J ends were trimmed by 3 bases and 0 bases, with 15 bases remaining between them. CDR3 loop: CASSQGFRESSYNEQFF. As DNA, the CDR3 is TGTGCCAGCAGCCAGGGTTTCAGGGAGAGCTCCTACAATGAGCAGTTCTTC.

This chain connects TRBV27 to TRBJ2-7; D is perhaps TRBD1 (6 bases). This CDR3 comprises 15 residues. The germline CDR1 and CDR2 sequences are MNHEY and SMNVEV (reference sequence). Trimming cost V 5 bases and J 3 bases, with 17 bases left between them. The CDR3: CASSPDPSGVYEQYF. CDR3 nucleotide sequence: TGTGCCAGCAGTCCCGACCCATCAGGGGTCTACGAGCAGTACTTC.

The chain couples TRBV6-1 to TRBJ1-1; D gene uncertain. There are 13 residues in the CDR3. V was clipped by 6 bases and J by 0 bases, with 8 bases between them. CDR1 MNHNS and CDR2 SASEGT come from the germline V gene. CDR3 protein: CASRPLVNTEAFF. CDR3 in DNA: TGTGCCAGCAGACCCTTGGTGAACACTGAAGCTTTCTTT.

This chain connects TRBV7-8 to TRBJ2-6, with 7 bases identical to TRBD1. The CDR3 has 16 residues. V shed 6 bases, J shed 0 bases, and the junction held 5 bases outside the gene matches. Germline V gene data show CDR1 as SGHVS and CDR2 as FQNEAQ. The CDR3 protein is CASRGSGGSGANVLTF. For the CDR3, the DNA is TGTGCCAGCAGGGGTTCAGGGGGCTCTGGGGCCAACGTCCTGACTTTC.

The V call is TRBV28, the J call TRBJ2-4; no clear D. CDR1 and CDR2 (germline): MDHEN, SYDVKM. This CDR3 spans 18 amino acids. V lost 2 bases to trimming and J lost 0 bases, with 17 bases between them. CDR3 residues: CASSLTFGSGLAKNIQYF. The CDR3, as DNA: TGTGCCAGCAGTTTAACCTTCGGCTCAGGCCTAGCCAAAAACATTCAGTACTTC.

This clonotype came up a few times. The V and J genes are TRBV28 and TRBJ2-4; either TRBD1 or TRBD2 may supply D (5 bases each). Germline CDR1 and CDR2: MDHEN and SYDVKM. V shed 2 bases and J shed 2 bases, with 13 bases lying between them. The CDR3 contains 16 residues. Here the CDR3 DNA reads TGTGCCAGCAGTTTACAGGGTCGCGGGTCCAAAAACATTCAGTACTTC. This gives the protein CASSLQGRGSKNIQYF.

The J gene is TRBJ2-7, the V gene TRBV5-6; 7 nucleotides align to TRBD1. The V gene end was trimmed by 6 bases and the J gene end by 2 bases; junction bases not matched to a gene: 11. CDR1 is SGHDT, CDR2 YYEEEE, per germline. The length of the CDR3 is 15 residues. Written as DNA, the CDR3 is TGTGCCAGCACCGAGGGGACAGTCGGAACCTACGAGCAGTACTTC. Protein: CASTEGTVGTYEQYF.

The chain joins TRBV27 to TRBJ2-1; no definite D call. The germline gives CDR1 MNHEY, CDR2 SMNVEV (reference sequence). The CDR3 covers 14 residues. Trimming removed 6 bases at V and 2 bases at J, with 11 bases between. The CDR3 region has the DNA TGTGCCAGCAGCCCCTGGCGAGCCTACAATGAGCAGTTCTTC. It encodes CASSPWRAYNEQFF.

The CDR3 protein is CASSALALNEQFF. The CDR3 bases are TGCGCCAGCAGCGCACTAGCATTAAATGAGCAGTTCTTC. The chain links TRBV5-1 to TRBJ2-1, with a tentative D call TRBD2 (6 bases). The CDR3 spans 13 residues. Germline CDR1 is SGHRS and CDR2 is YFSETQ. V lost 4 bases and J 7 bases, leaving 12 bases between the germline ends.

This clonotype has a handful of counts. DNA for the CDR3: TGTGCCAGCAGCTTAGGCGCTGGGACAGGGGGCGCATCAGGTGGCTACACCTTC. This encodes CASSLGAGTGGASGGYTF. V usage is TRBV7-6 and J usage is TRBJ1-2; 12 bases are shared with TRBD1. The CDR3 is made up of 18 amino acids. V dropped 1 base and J dropped 7; count of bases not matched to a gene: 13. Germline assignment: CDR1 SGHVS and CDR2 FNYEAQ.

The V gene is TRBV28, the J gene TRBJ2-5; 9 bases align to TRBD1. The tail of the sequence fits TRBJ2-7 better, so the J call may be wrong. The CDR3 runs 14 residues. CDR1 is MDHEN and CDR2 is SYDVKM in the germline V gene. CDR3 coding DNA: TGTGCCAGCAGTTTGGGACAGGGTTTTTCCGAGCAGTACTTC. Translated: CASSLGQGFSEQYF.

This chain links TRBV7-2 with TRBJ2-7; D tentatively reads TRBD1 or TRBD2 (5 bases each). The CDR3 contains 16 residues. Trimming stripped 5 bases from V and 2 bases from J, with 19 bases between. The V gene's germline CDR1 is SGHTA and CDR2 FQGNSA. Here the CDR3 reads CASSQGGGIATYEQYF. DNA for the CDR3: TGTGCCAGCAGCCAGGGTGGAGGCATAGCCACCTACGAGCAGTACTTC.